This TCR beta chain was profiled in a study of T cells in localized non-small cell lung cancer. Whole-study results and caveats: Adjacent uninvolved lung had the highest clonality, suggesting focused antigen responses.

V was pared by 5 bases and J by 3 bases, with 8 bases between. In germline, CDR1 is MDHEN, CDR2 SYDVKM. The CDR3 consists of 12 residues. Note on this clone: Its antigen remains unidentified.

Sequencing was performed with immunoSEQ multiplex PCR; in TCRdb, only in-frame clones are kept and a portion is missing. The table records 20,000 to 30,000 clones, around 88% of them present only once. The chain is built from TRBV28 and TRBJ2-7; D possibly corresponds to TRBD2 (6 bases). This sequence originates from a female donor aged 60 or older with stage I lung adenocarcinoma. The sequencing used peripheral blood, collected before any cancer treatment. As DNA, the CDR3 is TGTGCCAGCAGTCACGGGAGCTACGAGCAGTACTTC. Its translation: CASSHGSYEQYF.